This note documents a single TCR beta chain sequence. These data are taken from a study of T cell responses to AZD1222 COVID-19 vaccine. CDR1 and CDR2 from the germline V gene are ENHRY and SYGVKD. The length of the CDR3 is 14 residues. The junction had 9 bases not matched to a gene; V was cut back by 7 bases and J by 5 bases. The assay was immunoSEQ multiplex PCR, and TCRdb's table has in-frame clones only and misses some. The table lists more than 100,000 clones, approximately 89% of them singletons, with approximately 22% in the top ten. The source of this sequence is an adult in good health. Specimen: peripheral blood, collected on day 0 of AZD1222 vaccination. The rearrangement joins TRBV10-3 to TRBJ1-2; TRBD1 aligns across 8 bases. The CDR3 nucleotides are TGTGCCATCAACTCTCCGGACAGGGAGTATGGCTACACCTTC. It yields the protein CAINSPDREYGYTF.